This TCR beta chain is drawn from a study of OX40 agonist ivuxolimab in advanced cancers. As for the study in general: Ivuxolimab is an agonistic anti-OX40 (CD134) antibody, and patients were treated with it. The study gave patients intravenous ivuxolimab at 0.01 to 10 mg/kg every 2 weeks. Study-wide points: Antigen specificity remained undetermined for the expanded peripheral T cells. Among the lowest peripheral clonal expansion occurred in 0.1-3.0 mg/kg partial responders.

Data came from immunoSEQ multiplex PCR; TCRdb stores just in-frame clones and leaves some out. The sample lists almost 85,000 clones; nearly 95% were seen once. The germline V gene has CDR1 SGHRS and CDR2 YFSETQ. V was clipped by 0 bases and J by 5 bases, with 11 bases between them. This CDR3 comprises 14 residues. As for this clone: Antigen unknown.

This chain links TRBV5-1 with TRBJ1-2; possible D gene TRBD1, 5 bases. The source material was CD4+ or CD8+ T cells sorted from blood, sampled in a trial of the OX40 agonist ivuxolimab. The origin of this receptor is an adult with an advanced solid tumor such as melanoma, head and neck, liver or kidney cancer. This CDR3 is CASSLAGTDYGYTF. CDR3 DNA: TGCGCCAGCAGCTTGGCTGGGACGGATTATGGCTACACCTTC.